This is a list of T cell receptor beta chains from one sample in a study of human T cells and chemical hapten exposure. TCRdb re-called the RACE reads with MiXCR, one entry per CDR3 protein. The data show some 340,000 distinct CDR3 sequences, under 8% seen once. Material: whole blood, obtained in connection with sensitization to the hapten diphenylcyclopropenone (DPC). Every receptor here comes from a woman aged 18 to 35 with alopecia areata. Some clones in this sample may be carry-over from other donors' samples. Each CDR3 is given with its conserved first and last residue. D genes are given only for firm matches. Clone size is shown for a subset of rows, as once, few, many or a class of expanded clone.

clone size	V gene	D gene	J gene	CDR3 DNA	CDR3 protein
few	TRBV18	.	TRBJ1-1	TGTGCCAGCTCTCAGACAGTGGACACTGAAGCTTTCTTT	CASSQTVDTEAFF
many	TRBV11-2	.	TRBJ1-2	TGTGCCAGCAGCTCCCAAGGCCCCTATGGCTACACCTTC	CASSSQGPYGYTF
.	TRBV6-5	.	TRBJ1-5	TGTGCCAGCAGTTCCCTTGGACGGGGCGGACAGCCCCAGCATTTT	CASSSLGRGGQPQHF
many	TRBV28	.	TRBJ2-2	TGTGCCAGCAGTTTAGGCGGACAGTACACCGGGGAGCTGTTTTTT	CASSLGGQYTGELFF
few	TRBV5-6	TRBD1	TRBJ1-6	TGTGCCAGCAGCCGGAGGACAGGGAACTATAATTCACCCCTCCACTTT	CASSRRTGNYNSPLHF
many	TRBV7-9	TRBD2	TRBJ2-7	TGTGCCAGCAGCTTAATAGCGGGGGACGAGCAGTACTTC	CASSLIAGDEQYF
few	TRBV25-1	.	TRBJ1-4	TGTGCCAGCAGTGAGTCAGGGACTAATGAAAAACTGTTTTTT	CASSESGTNEKLFF
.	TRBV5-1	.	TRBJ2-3	TGCGCCAGCAGCCCGGACTCAGATACGCAGTATTTT	CASSPDSDTQYF
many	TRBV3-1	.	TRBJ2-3	TGTGCCAGCAGTACGGTTACGTACGGAGATACGCAGTATTTT	CASSTVTYGDTQYF
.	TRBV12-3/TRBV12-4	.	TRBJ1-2	TGTGCCAGCAGTCCGGGGACTGAAGACTATGGCTACACCTTC	CASSPGTEDYGYTF
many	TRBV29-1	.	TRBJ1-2	TGCAGCGTTGGAGCCCCCAGGGGTCAAAACTATGGCTACACCTTC	CSVGAPRGQNYGYTF
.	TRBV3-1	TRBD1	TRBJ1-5	TGTGCCAGCAGCCAAGCCACAGGGGGACAGCCCCAGCATTTT	CASSQATGGQPQHF
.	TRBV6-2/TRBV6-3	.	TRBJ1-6	TGTGCCAGCAGCCCCCTGACTGATTTTGGCAGTTCACCCCTCCACTTT	CASSPLTDFGSSPLHF
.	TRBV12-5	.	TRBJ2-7	TGTGCTAGTGGTTTGATAATCGCGGGGCTATCCTACGAGCAGTACTTC	CASGLIIAGLSYEQYF
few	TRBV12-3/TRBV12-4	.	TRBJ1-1	TGTGCCAGCAGTTTAGGAGGGTTTGGGGACACTGAAGCTTTCTTT	CASSLGGFGDTEAFF
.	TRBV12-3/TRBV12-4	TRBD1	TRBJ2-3	TGTGCCAGCAGTACTCGACCGGGACAGTTGCAGTATTTT	CASSTRPGQLQYF
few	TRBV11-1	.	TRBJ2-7	TGTGCCAGCAGCTCGACAAGGGGCGGATTACCCTACGAGCAGTACTTC	CASSSTRGGLPYEQYF
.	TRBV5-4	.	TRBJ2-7	TGTGCCAGCAGCGACGGGACGGCGATCTACGAGCAGTACTTC	CASSDGTAIYEQYF
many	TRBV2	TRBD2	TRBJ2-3	TGTGCCAGCAGCCGGGACTACACAGATACGCAGTATTTT	CASSRDYTDTQYF
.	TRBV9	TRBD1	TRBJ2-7	TGTGCCAGCAGCTCCACAGGGGCGCCCCTTGTAACCGAGCAGTACTTC	CASSSTGAPLVTEQYF
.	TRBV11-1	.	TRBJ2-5	TGTGCCAGCAGCTTATCTGACGGAGGGGAGACCCAGTACTTC	CASSLSDGGETQYF
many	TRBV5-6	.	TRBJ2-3	TGTGCCAGCAACCCGACGGGCACAGATACGCAGTATTTT	CASNPTGTDTQYF
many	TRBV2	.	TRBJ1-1	TGTGCCAGCAGCTATGACAGGACCACTGAAGCTTTCTTT	CASSYDRTTEAFF
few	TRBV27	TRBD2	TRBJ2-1	TGTGCCAGCAGGGGCCGTGAGCGGGGGATATACAATGAGCAGTTCTTC	CASRGRERGIYNEQFF